The 27 T cell receptor beta chains in this list originate from one sample, sequenced in a study of T cells in Graves' hyperthyroidism and ophthalmopathy. TCR beta CDR3 region amplification was performed from RNA transcripts. HTBI primers were the set used in a first-round RT-PCR of the TCR CDR3. TCRdb passed the multiplex PCR reads through MiXCR, listing each CDR3 protein once. The table has about 550,000 distinct CDR3 sequences, 20% to 25% seen once; the top ten hold about 25%. The sample consisted of blood. These receptors were collected from a man aged 18 to 35 with Graves' hyperthyroidism.

A few counts support this clonotype. The chain employs TRBV29-1 and TRBJ2-7; the D gene is possibly TRBD2 (6 bases). This CDR3 is 13 amino acids long. CDR1 and CDR2 from the germline V gene are SQVTM and ANQGSEA. V lost 6 bases, J lost 5 bases, and 17 bases lay in between. The CDR3 DNA reads as TGCAGCGTCGTTCCGGGACTCCGCCACGAGCAGTACTTC. Translation gives CSVVPGLRHEQYF.

The V and J genes are TRBV6-1 and TRBJ2-5; 9 nucleotides match TRBD2. Looked up from germline, CDR1 is MNHNS and CDR2 is SASEGT. Trimming cost V 2 bases and J 0 bases; bases outside gene matches: 4. CDR3 length: 16 amino acids. CDR3 sequence reads: CASSEQLAGYQETQYF. CDR3 nucleotide sequence: TGTGCCAGCAGTGAACAACTAGCGGGTTACCAAGAGACCCAGTACTTC.

The chain links TRBV7-3 to TRBJ1-1, with D maybe TRBD1 (5 bases). In germline, CDR1 is SGHTA, CDR2 FQGTGA. The CDR3 sequence is 15 residues long. V gave up 1 base and J gave up 1 base, with 10 bases separating them. CDR3 nucleotides: TGTGCCAGCAGCTTAAGCCGACAGCAGAACACTGAAGCTTTCTTT. Encoded protein: CASSLSRQQNTEAFF.

This clonotype was counted at least ten times. This chain joins TRBV25-1 and TRBJ1-1; a weak D match, TRBD1 (5 bases). Germline lookup yields CDR1 MGHDK and CDR2 SYGVNS. The CDR3 is 14 amino acids. V lost 1 base, J lost 4 bases, and 10 bases lay in between. As DNA, the CDR3 is TGTGCCAGCAGTGAATCGGGGCAGCGCACTGAAGCTTTCTTT. Its translation: CASSESGQRTEAFF.

This chain uses TRBV6-5 with TRBJ2-7, with D possibly matching TRBD2 (5 bases). This CDR3 has 14 residues. Germline CDR1 MNHEY, CDR2 SVGAGI. V dropped 2 bases and J dropped 0 bases, with 8 bases sitting between them. CDR3 sequence (DNA): TGTGCCAGCAGTTACCGGAGCGGCTCCTACGAGCAGTACTTC. It is translated as CASSYRSGSYEQYF.

This clonotype was recorded many times. The chain recombines TRBV15 with TRBJ1-2; 8 positions match TRBD1. V was pared by 3 bases and J by 6 bases, with 6 bases of the junction left unmatched. CDR3 size: 14 residues. Germline loops: CDR1 LNHNV, CDR2 YYDKDF (reference sequence). This chain's CDR3 is CATSSAPTGDGYTF. CDR3 sequence (DNA): TGTGCCACCAGCAGTGCACCGACAGGGGATGGCTACACCTTC. Full variable domain (rest looked up from reference TRBV15 and TRBJ1-2): DAMVIQNPRYQVTQFGKPVTLSCSQTLNHNVMYWYQQKSSQAPKLLFHYYDKDFNNEADTPDNFQSRRPNTSFCFLDIRSPGLGDTAMYLCATSSAPTGDGYTFGSGTRLTVV.

This clonotype was detected many times. This chain uses TRBV28 with TRBJ1-1; tentatively, D is TRBD1 (5 bases). Germline CDR1 and CDR2: MDHEN and SYDVKM. CDR3 length equals 14 residues. Trimming removed 1 base from V and 5 bases from J, with 11 bases in between. CDR3 protein: CASSLLAGVTEAFF. The CDR3 coding sequence is TGTGCCAGCAGTTTATTGGCGGGGGTAACTGAAGCTTTCTTT.

This clonotype was found many times. This chain links TRBV6-5 with TRBJ2-5; the match to TRBD2 covers 7 bases. CDR1 MNHEY and CDR2 SVGAGI come from the germline V gene. V shed 5 bases and J 2 bases; nucleotides not matched to a gene: 2. This CDR3 is 13 amino acids long. CDR3 sequence: CASSTSVQETQYF. The CDR3 nucleotides are TGTGCCAGCAGTACTAGCGTGCAAGAGACCCAGTACTTC.

The sample holds one count of this clonotype. The V and J genes are TRBV30 and TRBJ1-1; tentatively, D is TRBD1 (6 bases). From germline, CDR1 is GTSNPN and CDR2 SVGIG (reference sequence). The V end lost 1 base, the J end lost 1 base, and 10 bases lay between the germline ends. The CDR3 consists of 14 residues. This chain's CDR3 is CAWSAGHPNTEAFF. The CDR3 DNA sequence: TGTGCCTGGAGTGCGGGACACCCGAACACTGAAGCTTTCTTT.

The V gene is TRBV20-1, the J gene TRBJ2-2, with D maybe TRBD1 (7 bases). Per the germline V gene, CDR1 is DFQATT and CDR2 is SNEGSKA (reference sequence). The CDR3 has 14 amino acids. V was pared by 6 bases and J by 0 bases, with 11 bases between. CDR3 region: CSARGDANTGELFF. CDR3 DNA: TGCAGTGCCAGGGGGGATGCGAACACCGGGGAGCTGTTTTTT.

This rearrangement joins TRBV2 to TRBJ2-7, with D unresolved. Trimming left V 7 bases short and J 6 bases short, with 16 bases between. The CDR3 sequence is 13 residues long. From germline, CDR1 is SNHLY and CDR2 FYNNEI. The CDR3 bases are TGTGCCAGCACCCTAGGACCCGGGCTCGAGCAGTACTTC. As protein: CASTLGPGLEQYF.

The count of this clonotype is one. CDR3 amino acids: CSARRTGMNTEAFF. The DNA for the CDR3 is TGCAGTGCTAGAAGGACAGGGATGAACACTGAAGCTTTCTTT. The V and J genes are TRBV20-1 and TRBJ1-1, with 8 bases identical to TRBD1. The CDR3 contains 14 residues. Germline V gene data show CDR1 as DFQATT and CDR2 as SNEGSKA (reference sequence). With 2 bases clipped from V and 0 bases from J, the junction kept 2 bases outside the gene matches.

This chain connects TRBV28 to TRBJ2-3; D ambiguous. Deletions cut 4 bases from V and 2 bases from J, with 4 bases between. The CDR3 consists of 12 residues. Germline V gene data show CDR1 as MDHEN and CDR2 as SYDVKM. The CDR3 DNA sequence: TGTGCCAGCAGTTCTCTCACAGATACGCAGTATTTT. Residues: CASSSLTDTQYF.

Comments on this clonotype: A much bigger clone sits one base away, suggesting this may be a read error. The V gene is TRBV5-5, the J gene TRBJ2-2, with D tentatively TRBD1 or TRBD2 (5 bases each). Germline V gene data show CDR1 as SGHKS and CDR2 as YYEKEE (reference sequence). This CDR3 spans 15 amino acids. The V gene lost 3 bases and the J gene lost 4 bases, with 13 bases spanning the gap. This CDR3 is CASSSSGTLTGELFF. For the CDR3, the DNA is TGTGCCAGCAGCTCCTCCGGGACCCTCACCGGGGAGCTGTTTTTT. The full variable domain, its missing parts supplied by reference TRBV5-5 and TRBJ2-2, is DAGVTQSPTHLIKTRGQQVTLRCSPISGHKSVSWYQQVLGQGPQFIFQYYEKEERGRGNFPDRFSARQFPNYSSELNVNALLLGDSALYLCASSSSGTLTGELFFGEGSRLTVL.

The rearrangement uses TRBV10-3 and TRBJ2-7; 14 nucleotides match TRBD2. V lost 5 bases and J lost 6; bases outside the gene matches: 9. The CDR3 length is 16 residues. Germline V gene sequence: CDR1 ENHRY, CDR2 SYGVKD. The CDR3 coding sequence is TGTGCCATCAGTCCCCCGACTAGCGGGGGGGCCTCCGAGCAGTACTTC. This codes for CAISPPTSGGASEQYF.

This clonotype came up many times. This chain connects TRBV6-4 to TRBJ2-5, with TRBD1 identical over 8 bases. Germline assignment: CDR1 MRHNA and CDR2 SNTAGT. V trimming: 6 bases; J trimming: 4 bases; junction bases outside the gene matches: 19. This CDR3 comprises 18 residues. The CDR3 nucleotides are TGTGCCAGCAGCCCTCCCCCGGGCGTCAGACAGGGGTTAGAGACCCAGTACTTC. Translating gives CASSPPPGVRQGLETQYF.

This clonotype was seen only a few times. This chain joins TRBV28 and TRBJ2-7, with D maybe TRBD2 (6 bases). Trimming took off 4 bases at V and 2 bases at J, with 12 bases between the two ends. The CDR3 covers 14 residues. Per the germline V gene, CDR1 is MDHEN and CDR2 is SYDVKM. The CDR3 reads CASSSGTFTYEQYF. The CDR3 DNA reads as TGTGCCAGCAGTTCGGGGACTTTTACCTACGAGCAGTACTTC.

This clonotype was seen repeatedly, ten times or more. The chain combines TRBV5-1 with TRBJ1-1; D is uncertain. The CDR3 totals 14 residues. V lost 0 bases and J lost 1, with 7 bases in between. The germline V gene encodes CDR1 SGHRS and CDR2 YFSETQ. The DNA of the CDR3 is TGCGCCAGCAGCTTGGCCAGCTCGAACACTGAAGCTTTCTTT. The encoded protein is CASSLASSNTEAFF. The complete variable domain, with remaining parts taken from reference TRBV5-1 and TRBJ1-1, reads KAGVTQTPRYLIKTRGQQVTLSCSPISGHRSVSWYQQTPGQGLQFLFEYFSETQRNKGNFPGRFSGRQFSNSRSEMNVSTLELGDSALYLCASSLASSNTEAFFGQGTRLTVV.

This clonotype was seen many times. The J gene is TRBJ1-5, the V gene TRBV12-3 or TRBV12-4; D is unresolved. The V and J ends lost 7 bases and 0 bases respectively, with 16 bases between them. This CDR3 comprises 16 residues. CDR3 residues: CASTSLDGYSNQPQHF. Written as DNA, the CDR3 is TGTGCCAGCACCTCTCTTGACGGGTATAGCAATCAGCCCCAGCATTTT.

This clonotype was observed at least ten times. The V and J genes are TRBV2 and TRBJ1-2; unclear D gene. Germline V CDR1 and CDR2: SNHLY, FYNNEI. CDR3 length equals 12 residues. Trimming stripped 8 bases from V and 2 bases from J, with 9 bases between. The CDR3 DNA is TGTGCCAGCTGGACCGACAACTATGGCTACACCTTC. Protein: CASWTDNYGYTF. Combining the CDR3 with reference TRBV2 and TRBJ1-2 gives the whole variable domain EPEVTQTPSHQVTQMGQEVILRCVPISNHLYFYWYRQILGQKVEFLVSFYNNEISEKSEIFDDQFSVERPDGSNFTLKIRSTKLEDSAMYFCASWTDNYGYTFGSGTRLTVV.

The CDR3 DNA reads as TGTGCCAGCAGCTCGGGTCCGGGACGGAAATACGAGCAGTACTTC. Protein sequence: CASSSGPGRKYEQYF. V gene TRBV7-6 combines with J gene TRBJ2-7; D might be TRBD1 or TRBD2, each matching 5 bases. Germline CDR1 reads SGHVS; CDR2 reads FNYEAQ. V lost 4 bases and J lost 4, with 17 bases in between. The CDR3 is 15 amino acids.

In its sample, this clonotype was seen many times. This CDR3 is CAWRAPNTGELFF. The DNA for the CDR3 is TGTGCCTGGAGGGCCCCCAACACCGGGGAGCTGTTTTTT. The chain joins TRBV30 to TRBJ2-2; no clear D. The length of the CDR3 is 13 residues. Trimming took off 3 bases at V and 2 bases at J, with 7 bases between the two ends. Germline loops: CDR1 GTSNPN, CDR2 SVGIG (reference sequence). Together with reference TRBV30 and TRBJ2-2, the CDR3 gives the full variable domain: SQTIHQWPATLVQPVGSPLSLECTVEGTSNPNLYWYRQAAGRGLQLLFYSVGIGQISSEVPQNLSASRPQDRQFILSSKKLLLSDSGFYLCAWRAPNTGELFFGEGSRLTVL.

This clonotype has ten or more counts. The chain recombines TRBV6-5 with TRBJ2-7, with a weak D call TRBD1 (7 bases). CDR3 size: 13 residues. V was shortened by 7 bases and J by 7 bases, with 17 bases between the two germline ends. The germline V gene has CDR1 MNHEY and CDR2 SVGAGI. The CDR3 sequence is CASTPTGAGEQYF. The CDR3, as DNA: TGTGCCAGCACACCCACAGGGGCGGGGGAGCAGTACTTC.

The genes are TRBV4-1 and TRBJ1-4; weak D call: TRBD1 (6 bases). Germline values: CDR1 MGHRA, CDR2 YSYEKL. Deletions cut 8 bases from V and 7 bases from J, with 20 bases between. The CDR3 consists of 15 residues. The CDR3 DNA is TGCGCCAGCTTAGGGGGGATTGGTCGAGGTGAAAAACTGTTTTTT. This encodes CASLGGIGRGEKLFF.

This clonotype appeared many times. CDR3 in amino acids: CAISESRRRETQYF. The CDR3 DNA reads TGTGCCATCAGTGAATCAAGGCGTCGAGAGACCCAGTACTTC. The rearrangement links TRBV10-3 to TRBJ2-5; D is unclear. V shed 3 bases and J shed 4 bases, with 12 bases lying between them. Germline loops: CDR1 ENHRY, CDR2 SYGVKD. This CDR3 region has 14 residues.

This clonotype was seen ten or more times. The chain links TRBV7-8 to TRBJ1-1; D unresolved. The CDR3 runs 16 residues. The V and J ends lost 1 base and 3 bases respectively, with 15 bases between them. Germline lookup yields CDR1 SGHVS and CDR2 FQNEAQ. CDR3 in DNA: TGTGCCAGCAGCTTAGGGTCACTGGGGAGGGACACTGAAGCTTTCTTT. Its translation: CASSLGSLGRDTEAFF.

This clonotype has at least ten counts. V gene TRBV7-6 combines with J gene TRBJ1-5, with a weak D call TRBD1 (5 bases). The length of the CDR3 is 14 residues. Germline V gives CDR1 SGHVS, CDR2 FNYEAQ. With 4 bases removed from V and 9 bases from J, the gap between germline ends came to 16 bases. The DNA for the CDR3 is TGTGCCAGCAGCTCGACAAGGGGCCCAGGGCCCCAGCATTTT. Translated, it gives CASSSTRGPGPQHF.